This is a list of T cell receptor beta chains from one sample in a study of CD8 T cells in Susac syndrome. In TCRdb, the immunoSEQ multiplex PCR reads were re-called with MiXCR into one record per CDR3 protein. There are 100,000 to 150,000 distinct CDR3 sequences in the sample; 80% to 85% occur only once, and around 0.5% lies in the top ten. Sequences were obtained from CD8+ T cells from PBMCs. Receptor source: a human donor with multiple sclerosis. CDR3s include the opening cysteine and the closing phenylalanine or tryptophan. The order of the fields is CDR3 length, V gene, J gene, D gene, clone size, CDR3 protein, CDR3 DNA. A D gene is named only where the DNA matches it firmly. Clone sizes are given selectively: once, few, many, or a class where the clone is expanded.

14,TRBV27,TRBJ2-2,.,once,CASSGRLGTGELFF,TGTGCCAGCAGCGGCCGGCTGGGCACCGGGGAGCTGTTTTTT
13,TRBV2,TRBJ2-3,.,.,CASSESFTDTQYF,TGTGCCAGCAGTGAAAGTTTTACAGATACGCAGTATTTT
14,TRBV12-3/TRBV12-4,TRBJ1-1,.,.,CASSMDPGRAEAFF,TGTGCCAGCAGTATGGACCCGGGGAGGGCTGAAGCTTTCTTT
15,TRBV29-1,TRBJ2-1,.,.,CRKGVPSDVYNEQFF,TGCAGAAAGGGGGTCCCATCCGACGTCTACAATGAGCAGTTCTTC
14,TRBV4-1,TRBJ2-7,.,.,CASSPGGAGYEQYF,TGCGCCAGCAGCCCCGGGGGTGCCGGGTACGAGCAGTACTTC
15,TRBV11-3,TRBJ2-1,TRBD2,medium-sized,CASSSGLAGGFEQFF,TGTGCCAGCAGCTCCGGACTAGCGGGAGGTTTTGAGCAGTTCTTC
16,TRBV20-1,TRBJ2-1,.,.,CSARDPRQISYNEQFF,TGCAGTGCTAGAGATCCCCGACAGATCTCCTACAATGAGCAGTTCTTC
12,TRBV7-2,TRBJ2-3,.,.,CASSPSGLGVYF,TGTGCCAGCAGCCCGTCGGGCCTTGGCGTTTATTTT
14,TRBV7-2,TRBJ1-5,.,.,CASSLKGGTKPQHF,TGTGCCAGCAGCTTAAAGGGGGGCACCAAGCCCCAGCATTTT
14,TRBV20-1,TRBJ1-1,.,.,CSAPPQGFYTEAFF,TGCAGTGCTCCTCCGCAGGGGTTTTACACTGAAGCTTTCTTT
13,TRBV4-3,TRBJ2-2,.,.,CASSQTVPGELFF,TGCGCCAGCAGCCAAACCGTTCCCGGGGAGCTGTTTTTT
13,TRBV6-1,TRBJ2-2,TRBD1,.,CASRDRGTGELFF,TGTGCCAGCCGGGACAGGGGGACCGGGGAGCTGTTTTTT
13,TRBV18,TRBJ2-7,.,.,CASRGLGSHEQYF,TGTGCCAGCCGGGGGCTGGGCTCCCACGAGCAGTACTTC
14,TRBV6-5,TRBJ1-3,.,.,CASSLQVGGNTIYF,TGTGCCAGCAGCCTACAGGTTGGTGGAAACACCATATATTTT
15,TRBV19,TRBJ1-1,.,once,CASTWGVGTNTEAFF,TGTGCCAGTACCTGGGGAGTCGGCACGAACACTGAAGCTTTCTTT
15,TRBV27,TRBJ2-1,.,.,CASSFVGGPYNEQFF,TGTGCCAGCAGTTTCGTAGGGGGTCCCTACAATGAGCAGTTCTTC
13,TRBV30,TRBJ2-3,.,once,CAWTGGHRAAQYF,TGTGCCTGGACCGGAGGGCACAGGGCGGCGCAGTATTTT
16,TRBV13,TRBJ1-1,.,.,CASSTSLWGMNTEAFF,TGTGCCAGCAGCACGTCCCTCTGGGGGATGAACACTGAAGCTTTCTTT
13,TRBV20-1,TRBJ2-5,.,.,CSARVRIAETQYF,TGCAGTGCTAGGGTCAGAATAGCAGAGACCCAGTACTTC
12,TRBV15,TRBJ2-1,.,.,CATSTPYNEQFF,TGTGCCACCAGCACACCCTACAATGAGCAGTTCTTC
13,TRBV19,TRBJ1-2,.,once,CASSMDGYYGYTF,TGTGCCAGTAGTATGGACGGTTACTATGGCTACACCTTC
14,TRBV12-3/TRBV12-4,TRBJ2-1,.,.,CASREDKGYNEQFF,TGTGCCAGCAGGGAAGACAAGGGATACAATGAGCAGTTCTTC
14,TRBV2,TRBJ2-1,TRBD1,.,CASSSGTVNNEQFF,TGTGCCAGCAGTTCCGGGACAGTTAACAATGAGCAGTTCTTC
14,TRBV30,TRBJ1-4,.,.,CAWSVGAGVEKLFF,TGTGCCTGGAGTGTTGGGGCGGGGGTTGAAAAACTGTTTTTT
13,TRBV27,TRBJ1-1,.,.,CASIQGWRTEAFF,TGTGCCAGCATCCAAGGGTGGCGCACTGAAGCTTTCTTT
16,TRBV28,TRBJ1-6,.,.,CASSRIVPDLNSPLHF,TGTGCCAGCAGCCGGATTGTCCCAGACTTGAATTCACCCCTCCACTTT
17,TRBV4-3,TRBJ2-1,.,.,CASSQDTPGGEYNEQFF,TGCGCCAGCAGCCAAGATACCCCTGGAGGGGAATACAATGAGCAGTTCTTC
14,TRBV15,TRBJ2-3,.,.,CATSRVLITDTQYF,TGTGCCACCAGCAGAGTCCTAATCACAGATACGCAGTATTTT
15,TRBV18,TRBJ2-2,.,.,CASSPRRENTGELFF,TGTGCCAGCTCACCACGGAGAGAGAACACCGGGGAGCTGTTTTTT
12,TRBV7-9,TRBJ2-6,.,.,CARETGANVLTF,TGTGCCAGGGAAACTGGGGCCAACGTCCTGACTTTC
15,TRBV27,TRBJ1-5,.,.,CASSFGGGSNQPQHF,TGTGCCAGCAGTTTCGGCGGAGGAAGCAATCAGCCCCAGCATTTT
13,TRBV19,TRBJ1-4,.,.,CASRNGLGEKLFF,TGTGCCAGTAGGAACGGACTGGGGGAAAAACTGTTTTTT
14,TRBV7-2,TRBJ1-6,.,.,CASSPFARNSPLHF,TGTGCCAGCAGCCCCTTCGCTAGGAATTCACCCCTCCACTTT
16,TRBV5-4,TRBJ2-3,TRBD1,.,CASSPPGTVETDTQYF,TGTGCCAGCAGCCCCCCTGGGACAGTGGAGACAGATACGCAGTATTTT
18,TRBV7-9,TRBJ1-1,TRBD1,.,CASSPRKPKGRGHTEAFF,TGTGCCAGCAGCCCGCGAAAACCGAAAGGAAGGGGGCACACTGAAGCTTTCTTT
14,TRBV20-1,TRBJ2-7,TRBD1,.,CSARDRDNYYEQYF,TGCAGTGCTAGGGACAGGGACAATTACTACGAGCAGTACTTC
18,TRBV2,TRBJ1-3,TRBD1,.,CASSPVLIQGAAGNTIYF,TGTGCCAGCAGTCCTGTTCTAATACAGGGGGCGGCTGGAAACACCATATATTTT
13,TRBV2,TRBJ1-5,.,.,CASSDHSNQPQHF,TGTGCCAGCAGTGACCATAGCAATCAGCCCCAGCATTTT
17,TRBV19,TRBJ1-5,.,.,CASSPGPGIYSNQPQHF,TGTGCCAGTAGTCCCGGGCCGGGAATATATAGCAATCAGCCCCAGCATTTT
12,TRBV4-1,TRBJ1-2,.,few,CASSPDRYGYTF,TGCGCCAGCAGCCCGGACAGATATGGCTACACCTTC
12,TRBV2,TRBJ2-5,.,once,CASSGTQETRYF,TGTGCCAGCAGCGGGACTCAAGAGACCCGGTACTTC
13,TRBV2,TRBJ2-7,.,.,CASSDSETYEQYF,TGTGCCAGCAGTGATAGTGAGACCTACGAGCAGTACTTC
12,TRBV10-2,TRBJ2-7,.,.,CASRQGAHEQYF,TGCGCCAGCAGACAGGGTGCCCACGAGCAGTACTTC
16,TRBV7-8,TRBJ1-1,.,.,CASSPAPGGQTTEAFF,TGTGCCAGCAGCCCAGCACCGGGGGGACAAACCACTGAAGCTTTTTTT
14,TRBV6-2/TRBV6-3,TRBJ1-5,TRBD1,.,CASSSRQGSQPQHF,TGTGCCAGCAGTTCCAGACAGGGTAGCCAGCCCCAGCATTTT
11,TRBV19,TRBJ2-2,.,.,CASSIPGELFF,TGTGCCAGTAGTATTCCCGGGGAGCTGTTTTTT
12,TRBV27,TRBJ1-6,TRBD1,.,CASRDRDSPLHF,TGTGCCAGCCGGGACAGGGATTCACCCCTCCACTTT
15,TRBV9,TRBJ2-3,.,.,CASSVGGAGGDTQYF,TGTGCCAGCAGCGTTGGGGGGGCAGGAGGAGATACGCAGTATTTT
15,TRBV2,TRBJ1-5,.,.,CASSYKRGSNQPQHF,TGTGCCAGCAGTTACAAAAGGGGGAGCAATCAGCCCCAGCATTTT
14,TRBV5-1,TRBJ1-6,.,.,CASSLGTANSPLHF,TGCGCCAGCAGCTTGGGGACAGCTAATTCACCCCTCCACTTT
15,TRBV25-1,TRBJ2-2,.,.,CASQKPGRYTGELFF,TGTGCCAGCCAAAAACCGGGACGGTACACCGGGGAGCTGTTTTTT
15,TRBV27,TRBJ2-2,TRBD1,.,CATMVTGGNTGELFF,TGTGCCACCATGGTTACAGGGGGGAACACCGGGGAGCTGTTTTTT
16,TRBV7-2,TRBJ1-5,TRBD1,.,CASSPWTGPSNQPQHF,TGTGCCAGCAGCCCATGGACAGGGCCCAGCAATCAGCCCCAGCATTTT
15,TRBV19,TRBJ2-3,.,.,CASSRWGTRTDTQYF,TGTGCCAGTAGTAGGTGGGGGACACGGACAGATACGCAGTATTTT
14,TRBV6-1,TRBJ2-1,.,.,CASSEWSGYNEQFF,TGTGCCAGCAGTGAATGGAGTGGGTACAATGAGCAGTTCTTC
14,TRBV19,TRBJ1-3,.,.,CASSIRLVGNTIYF,TGTGCCAGTAGTATAAGGCTTGTGGGAAACACCATATATTTT
12,TRBV29-1,TRBJ2-2,.,.,CSVGGPTGELFF,TGCAGCGTCGGAGGGCCCACCGGGGAGCTGTTTTTT
13,TRBV27,TRBJ2-2,.,.,CASSFPGPGELFF,TGTGCCAGCAGTTTCCCCGGGCCCGGGGAGCTGTTTTTT
17,TRBV7-9,TRBJ2-7,TRBD1,.,CASSLNLAGGATYEQYF,TGTGCCAGCAGCTTAAATCTCGCAGGGGGCGCGACCTACGAGCAGTACTTC